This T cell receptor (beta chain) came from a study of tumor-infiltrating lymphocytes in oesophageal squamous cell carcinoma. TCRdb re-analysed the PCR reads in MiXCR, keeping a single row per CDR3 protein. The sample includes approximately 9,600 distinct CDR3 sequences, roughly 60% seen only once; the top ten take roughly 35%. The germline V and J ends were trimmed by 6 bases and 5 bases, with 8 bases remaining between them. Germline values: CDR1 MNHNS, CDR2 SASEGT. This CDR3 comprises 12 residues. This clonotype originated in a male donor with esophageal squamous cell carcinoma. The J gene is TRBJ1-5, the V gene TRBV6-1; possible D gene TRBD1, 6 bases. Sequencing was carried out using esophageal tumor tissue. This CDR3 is CASRSGDQPQHF. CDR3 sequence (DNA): TGTGCCAGCAGGTCAGGGGATCAGCCCCAGCATTTT.